What follows is one TCR beta chain and its context. Its antigen is still unknown. TCRdb's copy holds only in-frame clones and misses some; the assay was immunoSEQ multiplex PCR. The sample has 300,000 or so clones, 88% seen once. The CDR3 sequence is 16 residues long. V shed 7 bases and J shed 3 bases, with 19 bases lying between them. Germline CDR1 MNHEY, CDR2 SMNVEV (reference sequence). The data stem from a study of cytomegalovirus exposure and HLA in healthy donors. About the research overall: Both the 120 validation repertoires and the approximately 700 first-cohort repertoires used the same platform, as reported by a later analysis.

Study findings and constraints: Subsequent analysis found a tendency for first-cohort TCR clusters to co-occur within the approximately 130 validation repertoires. The authors listed about 170 TCR beta chains as cytomegalovirus-associated. With high specificity and sensitivity, the classifier reportedly diagnosed cytomegalovirus status.

V is TRBV27 and J is TRBJ1-5; a weak D match, TRBD1 (5 bases). Sequencing was performed on PBMCs. The TCR originated in a man aged 25-45 years in good health and CMV-seronegative. The CDR3: CASIPTPGLFNQPQHF. Written as DNA, the CDR3 is TGTGCCAGCATCCCTACACCAGGGCTCTTCAATCAGCCCCAGCATTTT.